These 30 T cell receptor beta chains were all obtained from the same sample, sequenced in a study of blood T cell repertoires in COVID-19. Data came from immunoSEQ multiplex PCR; TCRdb stores just in-frame clones and leaves some out. The sample consists of about 82,000 clones, about 89% of them appearing once. Sequenced: PBMCs or T cells enriched from blood (not recorded which). The origin of the receptors is a woman in her fifties or sixties with acute COVID-19.

The genes are TRBV6-5 and TRBJ1-3, with TRBD1 matching over 7 bases. CDR3 size: 14 residues. Trimming took 6 bases from V and 1 from J; bases not matched to a gene: 3. Germline values: CDR1 MNHEY, CDR2 SVGAGI. The DNA of the CDR3 is TGTGCCAGCAGACAGGGGTCATCTGGAAACACCATATATTTT. Translation gives CASRQGSSGNTIYF.

This clone showed up just a few times. The DNA of the CDR3 is TGTGCCAGCGCCCGCGGGCTGGGTGATACGCAGTATTTT. Translated: CASARGLGDTQYF. The chain couples TRBV3-1 (or the pseudogene TRBV3-2) to TRBJ2-3; a weak D match, TRBD2 (5 bases). The CDR3 consists of 13 residues. Germline-derived CDR1 and CDR2 are LGHDT and YNNKEL (reference sequence). V shed 8 bases and J shed 6 bases, with 15 bases lying between them.

The V and J genes are TRBV6-5 and TRBJ1-5; 10 nucleotides agree with TRBD1. With 4 bases clipped from V and 2 bases from J, the junction kept 5 bases outside the gene matches. CDR1 is MNHEY and CDR2 is SVGAGI in the germline V gene. This CDR3 is 16 amino acids long. CDR3 DNA: TGTGCCAGCAGTTCCTTCGGGACAGGGGGCAATCAGCCCCAGCATTTT. It yields the protein CASSSFGTGGNQPQHF.

This clone occurred once. The V gene is TRBV11-3, the J gene TRBJ1-6; D remains ambiguous. The germline CDR1 and CDR2 sequences are SGHNT and YENEEA. V dropped 4 bases and J dropped 1 base, with 14 bases sitting between them. CDR3 size: 17 residues. In nucleotides, the CDR3 is TGTGCCAGCAGCTCGAAAAGCCTCGGGTCCTATAATTCACCCCTCCACTTT. Its protein is CASSSKSLGSYNSPLHF. The full variable domain, rest sourced from reference TRBV11-3 and TRBJ1-6, is EAGVVQSPRYKIIEKKQPVAFWCNPISGHNTLYWYLQNLGQGPELLIRYENEEAVDDSQLPKDRFSAERLKGVDSTLKIQPAELGDSAVYLCASSSKSLGSYNSPLHFGNGTRLTVT.

This sequence joins TRBV7-3 and TRBJ2-2, with 10 nucleotides matching TRBD2. Germline values: CDR1 SGHTA, CDR2 FQGTGA. Trimming at V came to 5 bases and at J to 1 base, leaving 4 bases not matched to a gene. This CDR3 has 16 residues. CDR3 DNA sequence: TGTGCCAGCAGCCCTTGGACTAGCGGGAACACCGGGGAGCTGTTTTTT. This gives the protein CASSPWTSGNTGELFF. Using reference TRBV7-3 and TRBJ2-2 for the parts outside the CDR3, the full variable domain is GAGVSQTPSNKVTEKGKYVELRCDPISGHTALYWYRQSLGQGPEFLIYFQGTGAADDSGLPNDRFFAVRPEGSVSTLKIQRTERGDSAVYLCASSPWTSGNTGELFFGEGSRLTVL.

This chain connects TRBV30 to TRBJ1-6, with D possibly being TRBD1 (5 bases). The V gene lost 0 bases and the J gene lost 7 bases, with 10 bases spanning the gap. From germline, CDR1 is GTSNPN and CDR2 SVGIG (reference sequence). This CDR3 is 14 amino acids long. The DNA of the CDR3 is TGTGCCTGGAGTGTAGTCGGGGGGAATTCACCCCTCCACTTT. Its protein is CAWSVVGGNSPLHF.

The rearrangement uses TRBV29-1 and TRBJ1-3, with D hard to call. Germline-derived CDR1 and CDR2 are SQVTM and ANQGSEA. V was shortened by 5 bases and J by 0 bases, with 11 bases between the two germline ends. The CDR3 loop spans 14 amino acids. This chain's CDR3 is CSVLMGVSGNTIYF. Written as DNA, the CDR3 is TGCAGCGTTCTTATGGGCGTCTCTGGAAACACCATATATTTT.

The V gene is TRBV19, the J gene TRBJ1-2; D is undetermined. CDR1 and CDR2 (germline): LNHDA, SQIVND (reference sequence). This CDR3 region has 13 residues. V shed 3 bases and J shed 1 base, with 6 bases lying between them. The CDR3 spells CASSINSNYGYTF. The CDR3 DNA reads TGTGCCAGTAGTATTAACAGTAACTATGGCTACACCTTC. Based on the CDR3 plus reference TRBV19 and TRBJ1-2, the full variable domain is DGGITQSPKYLFRKEGQNVTLSCEQNLNHDAMYWYRQDPGQGLRLIYYSQIVNDFQKGDIAEGYSVSREKKESFPLTVTSAQKNPTAFYLCASSINSNYGYTFGSGTRLTVV.

This clone was found once. This chain links TRBV29-1 with TRBJ1-2; D gene uncertain. The CDR3 spans 11 residues. CDR1 and CDR2 (germline): SQVTM, ANQGSEA. V gave up 1 base and J gave up 7 bases, with 7 bases separating them. As DNA, the CDR3 is TGCAGCGTTGAAGTGGGAGGTGGCTACACCTTC. It codes for CSVEVGGGYTF. The variable domain in full, with the rest retrieved from reference TRBV29-1 and TRBJ1-2, is SAVISQKPSRDICQRGTSLTIQCQVDSQVTMMFWYRQQPGQSLTLIATANQGSEATYESGFVIDKFPISRPNLTFSTLTVSNMSPEDSSIYLCSVEVGGGYTFGSGTRLTVV.

The chain employs TRBV12-3 or TRBV12-4 and TRBJ2-5; the D is unclear. This CDR3 has 13 amino acids. Trimming took 6 bases from V and 4 from J, leaving 12 bases between them. The CDR3 nucleotides read TGTGCCAGCAGCCGCAGGAACTCAGAGACCCAGTACTTC. It is translated as CASSRRNSETQYF.

The rearrangement links TRBV2 to TRBJ2-1, with TRBD2 matching 7 bases. The CDR3 totals 14 residues. Per the germline V gene, CDR1 is SNHLY and CDR2 is FYNNEI. V shed 8 bases, J shed 4 bases, and the junction held 8 bases outside the gene matches. The CDR3 bases are TGTGCCAGCGAGGCTAGCGGACCATACAATGAGCAGTTCTTC. Amino acid sequence: CASEASGPYNEQFF.

This sequence joins TRBV3-1 (or the pseudogene TRBV3-2) and TRBJ1-1; no definite D call. Germline V CDR1 and CDR2: LGHDT, YNNKEL (reference sequence). The V end was cut by 4 bases, the J end by 6 bases, with 9 bases between. This CDR3 is built from 12 residues. The CDR3 is CASSRGSAEAFF. CDR3 sequence (DNA): TGTGCCAGCAGCCGGGGTAGCGCTGAAGCTTTCTTT.

V gene TRBV5-8 combines with J gene TRBJ2-1, with 10 bases fitting TRBD2. The trim removed 4 bases at V and 6 bases at J, leaving 7 bases unmatched. Germline V lookup: CDR1 SGHTS, CDR2 YDEGEE. CDR3 length equals 15 residues. CDR3 DNA sequence: TGTGCCAGCAGCCGGGCACTAGCGGGAATCAATGAGCAGTTCTTC. This gives the protein CASSRALAGINEQFF.

On this clone itself: The junction differs from germline at one of its ends, possibly a read error. The chain is built from TRBV20-1 and TRBJ2-7; 9 bases align to TRBD2. The germline V gene encodes CDR1 DFQATT and CDR2 SNEGSKA (reference sequence). CDR3 length equals 11 residues. The CDR3, as DNA: TGCAGTGCTGGCCGACTAGCGGAAATACACTTC. Protein product: CSAGRLAEIHF.

The V and J genes are TRBV5-5 and TRBJ2-2; the match to TRBD2 covers 14 bases. V trimming: 4 bases; J trimming: 6 bases; junction bases outside the gene matches: 11. This CDR3 comprises 18 residues. Germline CDR1 is SGHKS and CDR2 is YYEKEE (reference sequence). The CDR3 here is CASSPAGLAGGTAGELFF. CDR3 DNA sequence: TGTGCCAGCAGCCCGGCAGGACTAGCGGGAGGAACGGCCGGGGAGCTGTTTTTT. The complete variable domain, with remaining parts taken from reference TRBV5-5 and TRBJ2-2, reads DAGVTQSPTHLIKTRGQQVTLRCSPISGHKSVSWYQQVLGQGPQFIFQYYEKEERGRGNFPDRFSARQFPNYSSELNVNALLLGDSALYLCASSPAGLAGGTAGELFFGEGSRLTVL.

The rearrangement uses TRBV7-9 and TRBJ2-7; no reliable D call. Germline values: CDR1 SEHNR, CDR2 FQNEAQ (reference sequence). The CDR3 spans 14 residues. Trimming shortened V by 5 bases and J by 1 base, and 12 bases separated the two germline ends. CDR3 amino acids: CASSAVRRSYEQYF. DNA of the CDR3: TGTGCCAGCAGCGCTGTCAGGCGATCCTACGAGCAGTACTTC.

The chain is built from TRBV6-4 and TRBJ1-4; D is unresolved. CDR1 MRHNA and CDR2 SNTAGT come from the germline V gene. This CDR3 contains 17 residues. V lost 0 bases and J lost 7, with 18 bases in between. The CDR3 loop reads CASSDSKWATVGEKLFF. The DNA of the CDR3 is TGTGCCAGCAGTGACTCGAAGTGGGCTACAGTTGGTGAAAAACTGTTTTTT.

This rearrangement joins TRBV10-1 to TRBJ2-1; 15 nucleotides align to TRBD2. The CDR3 is 16 residues long. After removal of 6 bases from V and 7 bases from J, the junction contained 7 bases not matched to a gene. CDR1 and CDR2 from the germline V gene are WNHNN and SYGVQD (reference sequence). The CDR3 bases are TGCGCCAGCAGCGCTGGACTAGCGGGAGGGGGGAATGAGCAGTTCTTC. Translated: CASSAGLAGGGNEQFF.

This clone has a single count. This chain uses TRBV18 with TRBJ1-1; unclear D gene. The CDR3 totals 15 residues. With 1 base removed from V and 0 bases from J, the gap between germline ends came to 9 bases. Germline CDR1 and CDR2: KGHSH and LQKENI. CDR3 DNA: TGTGCCAGCTCACCACGTGAGGGAGTGAACACTGAAGCTTTCTTT. This sequence encodes CASSPREGVNTEAFF.

For the CDR3, the DNA is TGTGCCAGCAATACAGGGGGCACGCAGCCCCAGCATTTT. Translated: CASNTGGTQPQHF. V usage is TRBV12-3 or TRBV12-4 and J usage is TRBJ1-5, with TRBD1 matching 9 bases. The CDR3 covers 13 residues. With 7 bases clipped from V and 7 bases from J, the junction kept 5 bases outside the gene matches.

This chain joins TRBV7-9 and TRBJ1-5; 7 bases align to TRBD1. Germline CDR1 and CDR2: SEHNR and FQNEAQ (reference sequence). J was trimmed by 1 base and V by 5 bases; bases with no gene match: 5. CDR3 length: 15 amino acids. CDR3 sequence reads: CASSPGQSSNQPQHF. CDR3 bases: TGTGCCAGCAGCCCGGGACAGTCAAGCAATCAGCCCCAGCATTTT.

The chain couples TRBV11-3 to TRBJ1-2; a weak D match, TRBD1 (6 bases). The CDR3 contains 12 residues. Germline V lookup: CDR1 SGHNT, CDR2 YENEEA. V lost 5 bases and J lost 10, with 14 bases in between. CDR3 sequence reads: CASSEEGVFYTF. In nucleotides, the CDR3 is TGTGCCAGCAGCGAAGAGGGGGTTTTCTACACCTTC.

The J gene is TRBJ1-3, the V gene TRBV5-6; D is unresolved. V lost 2 bases and J lost 2, with 8 bases in between. Per germline, CDR1 SGHDT and CDR2 YYEEEE. The CDR3 is 14 amino acids. CDR3 region: CASSFTEPGNTIYF. The CDR3 coding sequence is TGTGCCAGCAGCTTTACGGAGCCTGGAAACACCATATATTTT. Full variable domain (outside the CDR3, taken from reference TRBV5-6 and TRBJ1-3): DAGVTQSPTHLIKTRGQQVTLRCSPKSGHDTVSWYQQALGQGPQFIFQYYEEEERQRGNFPDRFSGHQFPNYSSELNVNALLLGDSALYLCASSFTEPGNTIYFGEGSWLTVV.

This clone occurred a few times. The V gene is TRBV9, the J gene TRBJ2-7, with TRBD2 matching 11 bases. In germline, CDR1 is SGDLS, CDR2 YYNGEE. V was pared by 4 bases and J by 0 bases, with 6 bases of the junction left unmatched. The CDR3 extends over 16 amino acids. The CDR3 region has the DNA TGTGCCAGCAGCCTCGGGACTAGCGGTTTCTCCTACGAGCAGTACTTC. Its protein product is CASSLGTSGFSYEQYF.

V gene TRBV29-1 combines with J gene TRBJ2-1, with 13 bases lining up with TRBD2. The germline V gene encodes CDR1 SQVTM and CDR2 ANQGSEA. With V trimmed by 1 base and J by 12 bases, 6 bases remained unmatched. This CDR3 spans 14 amino acids. CDR3 in amino acids: CSVEGGLAGARQFF. The CDR3 nucleotides are TGCAGCGTTGAAGGAGGACTAGCGGGAGCACGGCAGTTCTTC.

The chain recombines TRBV28 with TRBJ2-2, with 8 nucleotides matching TRBD1. Germline V gives CDR1 MDHEN, CDR2 SYDVKM. The CDR3 sequence is 15 residues long. Trimming cost V 6 bases and J 3 bases; bases outside gene matches: 6. The DNA of the CDR3 is TGTGCCAGCAGGCGGACAGGGTCTTACACCGGGGAGCTGTTTTTT. It specifies CASRRTGSYTGELFF.

As for this clone: At one boundary the junction diverges from the germline segment, which might be a read error. The rearrangement joins TRBV6-1 to TRBJ2-1; D ambiguous. The CDR3 has 14 amino acids. The germline V gene encodes CDR1 MNHNS and CDR2 SASEGT. For the CDR3, the DNA is TGTGCCAGCAGTGAAGGGCCCTCCCACAATGAGCAGTTCTTC. This codes for CASSEGPSHNEQFF.

CDR3 loop: CASSQGAGTEAFF. The DNA for the CDR3 is TGTGCCAGCAGCCAGGGGGCGGGGACTGAAGCTTTCTTT. The V gene is TRBV6-5, the J gene TRBJ1-1, with 8 positions matching TRBD1. Germline trimming cut 6 bases from V and 5 bases from J; bases unmatched to any gene: 5. Germline lookup yields CDR1 MNHEY and CDR2 SVGAGI. This CDR3 region has 13 residues.

V usage is TRBV27 and J usage is TRBJ1-5; D remains unclear. Trimming removed 5 bases from V and 5 bases from J, with 13 bases in between. The CDR3 sequence is 14 residues long. Looked up from germline, CDR1 is MNHEY and CDR2 is SMNVEV (reference sequence). The CDR3 loop is CASSLTKADQPQHF. The CDR3 bases are TGTGCCAGCAGTCTCACAAAGGCGGATCAGCCCCAGCATTTT.

The rearrangement joins TRBV18 to TRBJ2-2; TRBD2 is a possible D gene (5 bases). V dropped 1 base and J dropped 2 bases, with 11 bases sitting between them. CDR1 and CDR2 (germline): KGHSH, LQKENI. The CDR3 is 16 residues long. CDR3 nucleotide sequence: TGTGCCAGCTCACCACGTGGTAGCGCAAACACCGGGGAGCTGTTTTTT. Translated, it gives CASSPRGSANTGELFF.